This T cell receptor (beta chain) is drawn from a study of CD8 T cells in ankylosing spondylitis. General study points: Clones tied to disease were said to be significantly enriched in matched ankylosing spondylitis synovial fluid. Among TCR beta sequences, a motif of eight highly homologous variants appeared characteristic of ankylosing spondylitis blood.

Preparation of TCR beta libraries was done by quantitative 5'-RACE with molecular barcodes. In TCRdb, the 5' RACE reads were re-called with MiXCR into one record per CDR3 protein. Found here are 750,000 to 850,000 distinct CDR3 sequences, roughly 12% of them singletons; the top ten hold approximately 0.46%. The CDR3 sequence is 14 residues long. The germline gives CDR1 ENHRY, CDR2 SYGVKD. V was pared by 4 bases and J by 5 bases, with 14 bases between. This clonotype was found a few times. Its antigen is not identified. The sequence derives from a male donor with ankylosing spondylitis. This chain connects TRBV10-3 to TRBJ2-5; no definite D call. The sequencing sample was made of blood, either unsorted or a sorted T cell fraction (not recorded which). In DNA, the CDR3 is TGTGCCATCAGTGTCGGGCGGATGCTCGAGACCCAGTACTTC. This encodes CAISVGRMLETQYF.